These 12 T cell receptor beta chains came from one sample sequenced in a study of cytomegalovirus exposure and HLA in healthy donors. Researchers ran the PCR with 60 Vbeta and 13 Jbeta primers. The method was immunoSEQ multiplex PCR; TCRdb's version includes in-frame clones alone and lacks a portion of them. The sample lists roughly 200,000 clones; roughly three quarters were seen once. The material sequenced was PBMCs. These receptor sequences come from a male donor in good health and CMV-seronegative.

Only a few counts were recorded for this clone. The gene calls are TRBV10-3 and TRBJ1-1; D might be TRBD1 (6 bases). Germline lookup yields CDR1 ENHRY and CDR2 SYGVKD. The CDR3 consists of 15 residues. The V end was cut by 3 bases, the J end by 3 bases, with 14 bases between. CDR3 amino acids: CAISDYGGGDTEAFF. DNA for the CDR3: TGTGCCATCAGTGATTACGGAGGGGGGGACACTGAAGCTTTCTTT.

This chain joins TRBV18 and TRBJ1-5; D perhaps matches TRBD1 (6 bases). CDR3 length: 15 amino acids. V gave up 5 bases and J gave up 4 bases, with 15 bases separating them. Germline values: CDR1 KGHSH, CDR2 LQKENI. The DNA of the CDR3 is TGTGCCAGCTCATCCTTAGGGCAGGGGAATCAGCCCCAGCATTTT. Encoded protein: CASSSLGQGNQPQHF.

The DNA for the CDR3 is TGTGCTAGTGGCGTCGTAGCGGGAGGTGAGCAGTTCTTC. This encodes CASGVVAGGEQFF. This chain uses TRBV12-5 with TRBJ2-1; 10 bases are a match to TRBD2. V was clipped by 6 bases and J by 9 bases; unmatched bases: 5. The CDR3 covers 13 residues. CDR1 and CDR2 (germline): LGHNT, FRNRAP. Based on the CDR3 plus reference TRBV12-5 and TRBJ2-1, the full variable domain is DARVTQTPRHKVTEMGQEVTMRCQPILGHNTVFWYRQTMMQGLELLAYFRNRAPLDDSGMPKDRFSAEMPDATLATLKIQPSEPRDSAVYFCASGVVAGGEQFFGPGTRLTVL.

On this clone: The identical CDR3 is also encoded by other nucleotide sequences in the sample. The chain carries TRBV7-2 and TRBJ2-7; no clear D. There are 12 residues in the CDR3. The germline gives CDR1 SGHTA, CDR2 FQGNSA. V was pared by 3 bases and J by 0 bases, with 3 bases between. CDR3 in amino acids: CASSFSSYEQYF. As DNA, the CDR3 is TGTGCCAGCAGCTTCAGCTCCTACGAGCAGTACTTC.

The chain employs TRBV4-2 and TRBJ2-1, with D possibly matching TRBD2 (5 bases). The CDR3 loop spans 14 amino acids. V lost 1 base to trimming and J lost 4 bases, with 8 bases between them. Germline assignment: CDR1 LGHNA and CDR2 YNFKEQ. Here the CDR3 reads CASSQVAGYNEQFF. The CDR3 DNA follows: TGTGCCAGCAGCCAAGTGGCGGGTTACAATGAGCAGTTCTTC.

The rearrangement links TRBV10-3 to TRBJ1-2; TRBD1 matches 12 bases. The CDR3 has 16 residues. V lost 6 bases and J lost 6; bases outside the gene matches: 11. The germline V gene encodes CDR1 ENHRY and CDR2 SYGVKD. CDR3 loop: CAIRISPGQGADGYTF. CDR3 sequence (DNA): TGTGCCATCAGGATATCACCGGGACAGGGGGCAGATGGCTACACCTTC.

The sample holds a few counts of this clone. V gene TRBV11-3 combines with J gene TRBJ1-6, with no clear D. Trimming stripped 2 bases from V and 10 bases from J, with 9 bases between. Germline CDR1 is SGHNT and CDR2 is YENEEA. CDR3 size: 13 residues. The CDR3 DNA reads as TGTGCCAGCAGCTTAAATGGAGGATCACCCCTCCACTTT. Translation: CASSLNGGSPLHF.

The genes are TRBV4-1 and TRBJ2-4; D unclear. Germline lookup yields CDR1 MGHRA and CDR2 YSYEKL. This CDR3 has 16 amino acids. Between the trimmed V and J ends, which lost 3 bases and 3 bases, there was a span of 15 bases. The CDR3 is CASSQFFGFLKNIQYF. CDR3 coding DNA: TGCGCCAGCAGCCAGTTTTTCGGGTTCCTCAAAAACATTCAGTACTTC.

The J gene is TRBJ2-5, the V gene TRBV18, with D hard to call. Trimming removed 1 base at V and 3 bases at J, with 6 bases between. This CDR3 has 13 amino acids. Per the germline V gene, CDR1 is KGHSH and CDR2 is LQKENI. DNA of the CDR3: TGTGCCAGCTCACCACGTACAGAAGAGACCCAGTACTTC. Translation gives CASSPRTEETQYF.

The chain recombines TRBV6-5 with TRBJ2-7; the match to TRBD2 covers 9 bases. There are 14 residues in the CDR3. V lost 5 bases, J lost 3 bases, and 5 bases stayed unmatched. Germline CDR1 and CDR2: MNHEY and SVGAGI. Written as DNA, the CDR3 is TGTGCCAGCAGTGGGACTAGCAGTTACTACGAGCAGTACTTC. It encodes CASSGTSSYYEQYF.

The rearrangement links TRBV5-1 to TRBJ2-5; 14 bases map to TRBD2. Losses at the gene ends were 3 bases for V and 3 bases for J; bases not matched to a gene: 1. Per germline, CDR1 SGHRS and CDR2 YFSETQ. This CDR3 has 15 amino acids. The CDR3 nucleotides are TGCGCCAGCAGCTCGGGACTAGCGGGGGAAGAGACCCAGTACTTC. Its translation is CASSSGLAGEETQYF. Supplemented by reference TRBV5-1 and TRBJ2-5, the full variable domain reads KAGVTQTPRYLIKTRGQQVTLSCSPISGHRSVSWYQQTPGQGLQFLFEYFSETQRNKGNFPGRFSGRQFSNSRSEMNVSTLELGDSALYLCASSSGLAGEETQYFGPGTRLLVL.

This clone was recorded once. The chain employs TRBV19 and TRBJ1-2; 9 bases line up with TRBD1. The CDR3 runs 12 residues. Germline CDR1 LNHDA, CDR2 SQIVND (reference sequence). V shed 7 bases and J 8 bases; nucleotides not matched to a gene: 5. The DNA of the CDR3 is TGTGCCAGTACCGGGACAGGGTTCGGCTACACCTTC. Translating it yields CASTGTGFGYTF.